A single sample gave rise to the 3 T cell receptor beta chains below, sequenced in a study of blood T cell repertoires in COVID-19. Profiled with immunoSEQ multiplex PCR; TCRdb holds only in-frame clones, not every one. The data contain roughly 500,000 clones, 88% of them singletons. Sample: PBMCs or T cells enriched from blood (not recorded which). The receptors stem from a woman aged 60 to 75 who had recovered from COVID-19.

The chain joins TRBV2 to TRBJ2-2, with 12 bases identical to TRBD2. The CDR3 loop spans 18 amino acids. After removal of 4 bases from V and 8 bases from J, the junction contained 14 bases not matched to a gene. Germline V gene sequence: CDR1 SNHLY, CDR2 FYNNEI. The CDR3 DNA reads as TGTGCCAGCAGTGGTAAACTAGCGGGGGGTCTGGTCAATGGGGAGCTGTTTTTT. This sequence encodes CASSGKLAGGLVNGELFF.

The chain carries TRBV25-1 and TRBJ1-2; D is undetermined. The CDR3 extends over 14 amino acids. V was pared by 8 bases and J by 0 bases, with 13 bases between. Germline-derived CDR1 and CDR2 are MGHDK and SYGVNS. CDR3 sequence: CASSERGPNYGYTF. CDR3 nucleotide sequence: TGTGCCAGCTCAGAGCGGGGTCCTAACTATGGCTACACCTTC.

The count of this clone is one. The chain joins TRBV2 to TRBJ2-4; 11 bases align to TRBD1. The V gene's germline CDR1 is SNHLY and CDR2 FYNNEI. The CDR3 totals 17 residues. V lost 4 bases, J lost 8 bases, and 13 bases stayed unmatched. The CDR3 DNA reads TGTGCCAGCAGTGGGTCAATCAGGACAGGGGGCTTTGACATTCAGTACTTC. Its protein product is CASSGSIRTGGFDIQYF. The entire variable domain, with the rest obtained from reference TRBV2 and TRBJ2-4, is as follows: EPEVTQTPSHQVTQMGQEVILRCVPISNHLYFYWYRQILGQKVEFLVSFYNNEISEKSEIFDDQFSVERPDGSNFTLKIRSTKLEDSAMYFCASSGSIRTGGFDIQYFGAGTRLSVL.